This TCR beta chain was profiled in a study of blood T cell repertoires in COVID-19. Authors' data handling: Reference gene primer amplification gave estimated nucleated cell counts. Profiling relied on immunoSEQ multiplex PCR, and the TCRdb table lists in-frame clones only, not all of them. V and J calls and clone size come straight from that table; D and trimming were deduced from the DNA. Among 100,000 to 150,000 clones, around 74% were seen once, and the ten largest hold roughly 5.5%. Germline V CDR1 and CDR2: MGHRA, YSYEKL. The CDR3 loop spans 15 amino acids. Trimming took 4 bases from V and 3 from J; bases not matched to a gene: 8.

The clonotype was recovered from a man aged 60 to 75 with acute or convalescent COVID-19. The source material was peripheral blood. The chain uses TRBV4-1 and TRBJ1-2; 7 nucleotides match TRBD1. CDR3 in DNA: TGCGCCAGCAGCCCGGCTCGGGACAGTCACTATGGCTACACCTTC. This codes for CASSPARDSHYGYTF.